This T cell receptor beta chain was recovered during a study of identical twins. Study-level results: Out-of-frame sharing of TCR alpha in monozygotic twins was underestimated by models.

It was template switching that added a universal primer site, and there were unique molecular identifiers on the cDNA. TCRdb called the 5' RACE reads again in MiXCR, with one record for every CDR3 protein. This table holds more than 650,000 distinct CDR3 sequences, roughly 6.2% found once. This clonotype was observed at least ten times. The antigen remains undetermined. This sequence was found in a man aged 18 to 30 in good health. Sequences were obtained from naive T cells sorted from blood.

CDR3 bases: TGTGCCAGCAGCCCCGACGGACAAGAGACCCAGTACTTC. Its protein product is CASSPDGQETQYF. This chain joins TRBV7-2 and TRBJ2-5; D is uncertain. CDR1 is SGHTA and CDR2 is FQGNSA in the germline V gene. The CDR3 is 13 amino acids. Trimming left V 5 bases short and J 2 bases short, with 9 bases between.